Listed below are T cell receptor beta chains from one sample, sequenced in a study of siplizumab effects on memory and regulatory T cells. Sequencing was performed with immunoSEQ multiplex PCR; in TCRdb, only in-frame clones are kept and a portion is missing. The table shows approximately 75,000 clones, with roughly 93% occurring only once. Sequencing input: CD8+ T cells sorted from blood. The receptors come from a human donor in good health. Each CDR3 is given with its conserved first and last residue. The D gene is left open where the match is weak. Clone sizes are given selectively: once, few, many, or a class where the clone is expanded.

d_call,v_call,clone_size,j_call,cdr3_nt,cdr3_aa
TRBD2,TRBV5-1,NA,TRBJ2-5,TGCGCCAGCAGCTCTTCTAACGGGGGGTACAACCAAGAGACCCAGTACTTC,CASSSSNGGYNQETQYF
TRBD2,TRBV4-3,once,TRBJ2-7,TGCGCCAGCAGCCAAGCCCCGACTAGCGGGGGGGAAAGCTCCTACGAGCAGTACTTC,CASSQAPTSGGESSYEQYF
NA,TRBV28,NA,TRBJ1-5,TGTGCCAGCAGTTTAGCGGGGGATAATCAGCCCCAGCATTTT,CASSLAGDNQPQHF
TRBD1,TRBV9,NA,TRBJ2-7,TGTGCCAGCAGCGTAGTCGGGACAGGGGTGAAGGAGCAGTACTTC,CASSVVGTGVKEQYF
TRBD1,TRBV6-5,once,TRBJ1-3,TGTGCCAGCAGTTACGGACAGGGATACACCATATATTTT,CASSYGQGYTIYF
NA,TRBV7-9,NA,TRBJ2-1,TGTGCCAGCAGCGCCCTACTTGGGGATGAGCAGTTCTTC,CASSALLGDEQFF
NA,TRBV25-1,NA,TRBJ1-1,TGTGCCAGCAGTGGATCTAATGGTGAAACTTATGACACTGAAGCTTTCTTT,CASSGSNGETYDTEAFF
NA,TRBV27,NA,TRBJ1-1,TGTGCCAGCAGTTTGTCGGGCGGCACTGAAGCTTTCTTT,CASSLSGGTEAFF
TRBD1,TRBV5-1,NA,TRBJ1-1,TGCGCCAGCAGCTGGGGGACAGGGCCGGGGGACACTGAAGCTTTCTTT,CASSWGTGPGDTEAFF
NA,TRBV29-1,once,TRBJ2-7,TGCAGCGTTGAGGCGGAAGCCTACGAGCAGTACTTC,CSVEAEAYEQYF
NA,TRBV4-3,NA,TRBJ2-7,TGCGCCAGCAGCCAAGAGAGGGGGACGGGCGTCTACGAGCAGTACTTC,CASSQERGTGVYEQYF